This T cell receptor (beta chain) derives from a study of T cell responses to AZD1222 COVID-19 vaccine. Findings of the study overall: Distributed over spike, vaccine-associated CD4 TCRs predominated at 160-218 and 743-854. Repertoire collection took place solely once the T cell response had peaked. Two doses of AZD1222 preceded a rise in Spike-specific TCR breadth and depth. Among the donors, most were white British and more were female, and clonal diversity was possibly underestimated.

Sequenced by immunoSEQ multiplex PCR; TCRdb stores in-frame clones only, minus some. Among 150,000 or so clones listed, roughly nine tenths were seen once. CDR1 and CDR2 from the germline V gene are LNHDA and SQIVND (reference sequence). The CDR3 is 15 amino acids. V shed 1 base, J shed 7 bases, and the junction held 9 bases outside the gene matches. This clone was picked up one time. Its antigen is currently unknown. The sample in question was peripheral blood, obtained on day 0 of AZD1222 vaccination. The TCR originated in an adult in good health. The V and J genes are TRBV19 and TRBJ1-2, with TRBD1 identical over 7 bases. CDR3 protein: CASSIVGQAGSGYTF. The CDR3 bases are TGTGCCAGTAGTATAGTAGGACAGGCAGGTTCTGGCTACACCTTC.